This is a list of T cell receptor beta chains from one sample in a study of blood T cell repertoires in COVID-19. The repertoire was sequenced with immunoSEQ multiplex PCR; TCRdb's copy has only in-frame clones and lacks some. The sample has about 220,000 clones; about 84% are singletons. The specimen was peripheral blood. The receptor source for this set is a human donor in a cohort sampled during active COVID-19. Both conserved end residues are part of each CDR3. The D gene is left open where the match is weak. Size is omitted from some rows. Given values are once, few, many or a class for expanded clones.

>few|.|TRBV24-1|TRBJ1-2|13
CATSDGLSYGYTF
TGTGCCACCAGTGATGGGCTGTCCTATGGCTACACCTTC
>.|TRBD1|TRBV19|TRBJ2-7|13
CASSQGAPYEQYF
TGTGCCAGTAGCCAGGGGGCCCCCTACGAGCAGTACTTC
>.|TRBD1|TRBV28|TRBJ1-4|16
CASSLYRGSTNEKLFF
TGTGCCAGCAGTTTATACAGGGGTAGCACTAATGAAAAACTGTTTTTT
>.|.|TRBV10-3|TRBJ1-3|14
CAISSGQAGNTIYF
TGTGCCATCAGTTCGGGACAAGCTGGAAACACCATATATTTT
>.|TRBD2|TRBV3-1/TRBV3-2|TRBJ2-1|15
CASSEFGGSYNEQFF
TGTGCCAGCAGCGAATTCGGGGGGTCCTACAATGAGCAGTTCTTC
>once|.|TRBV5-6|TRBJ2-3|14
CASSLSGSTDTQYF
TGTGCCAGCAGCCTCAGCGGATCCACAGATACGCAGTATTTT
>few|TRBD1|TRBV5-1|TRBJ1-6|14
CASSQTGLDSPLHF
TGCGCCAGCAGCCAGACAGGGTTGGATTCACCCCTCCACTTT
>.|TRBD1|TRBV5-1|TRBJ1-1|16
CASSLDGTGGITEAFF
TGCGCCAGCAGCTTAGATGGGACAGGGGGTATTACTGAAGCTTTCTTT
>.|.|TRBV6-1|TRBJ1-2|15
CASSEGRAEGYGYTF
TGTGCCAGCAGTGAAGGGAGAGCTGAGGGATATGGCTACACCTTC
>.|.|TRBV6-5|TRBJ2-6|15
CASQGRSSGANVLTF
TGTGCCTCACAAGGAAGGAGCTCTGGGGCCAACGTCCTGACTTTC
>.|TRBD2|TRBV6-5|TRBJ2-1|16
CASSSATSGSYNEQFF
TGTGCCAGCAGTTCCGCGACTAGCGGGAGCTACAATGAGCAGTTCTTC
>.|TRBD2|TRBV18|TRBJ2-7|13
CASSPSGTNEQYF
TGTGCCAGCTCACCCAGCGGGACGAACGAGCAGTACTTC
>.|.|TRBV6-5|TRBJ2-7|13
CASRLGPFTSQYF
TGTGCCAGCAGGTTGGGCCCCTTTACGAGTCAGTACTTC
>.|.|TRBV7-2|TRBJ1-4|15
CASSLLGRSNEKLFF
TGTGCCAGCAGCCTCCTGGGGAGGTCTAATGAAAAACTGTTTTTT
>.|.|TRBV21-1|TRBJ2-5|17
CASSNTVRPQGGRTQYF
TGTGCCAGCAGCAACACCGTCCGTCCACAGGGCGGGAGGACCCAGTACTTC
>.|TRBD1|TRBV6-5|TRBJ1-2|15
CASSTGQGAGYGYTF
TGTGCCAGCAGTACAGGACAGGGTGCGGGATATGGCTACACCTTC
>.|.|TRBV7-6|TRBJ2-1|15
CASSLGLIVDNEQFF
TGTGCCAGCAGCTTAGGACTCATTGTGGATAATGAGCAGTTCTTC
>.|TRBD2|TRBV5-1|TRBJ2-5|15
CASSLSGERSETQYF
TGCGCCAGCAGCTTAAGCGGGGAGCGGAGTGAGACCCAGTACTTC
>.|TRBD1|TRBV6-5|TRBJ1-2|12
CASLGTGRIYTF
TGTGCCAGCCTCGGGACAGGGCGGATCTACACCTTC
>.|TRBD2|TRBV28|TRBJ2-2|13
CASGGLAYGELFF
TGTGCCAGCGGGGGACTAGCGTACGGGGAGCTGTTTTTT
>.|.|TRBV10-3|TRBJ1-2|13
CAISAQGSYGYTF
TGTGCCATCAGTGCCCAGGGTAGCTATGGCTACACCTTC
>.|.|TRBV29-1|TRBJ2-7|11
CSVGMRYEQYF
TGCAGCGTTGGTATGCGCTACGAGCAGTACTTC
>.|TRBD2|TRBV28|TRBJ2-5|15
CASSLPRGGSETQYF
TGTGCCAGCAGTTTACCCCGCGGGGGTTCAGAGACCCAGTACTTC
>.|TRBD1|TRBV28|TRBJ1-4|16
CASSLVGQDGNEKLFF
TGTGCCAGCAGTTTAGTAGGACAGGATGGGAATGAAAAACTGTTTTTT
>.|.|TRBV9|TRBJ2-1|15
CASSATVLGDNEQFF
TGTGCCAGCAGCGCAACTGTACTCGGTGACAATGAGCAGTTCTTC
>once|.|TRBV7-2|TRBJ2-1|12
CASSRVAGEQFF
TGTGCCAGCAGCAGGGTCGCGGGGGAGCAGTTCTTC
>.|TRBD2|TRBV6-5|TRBJ2-3|15
CASSLVGGEVDTQYF
TGTGCCAGCAGCTTGGTGGGGGGGGAGGTAGATACGCAGTATTTT
>.|.|TRBV7-8|TRBJ2-3|14
CASTQSDWLDTQYF
TGTGCCAGCACCCAATCCGACTGGCTGGATACGCAGTATTTT
>.|.|TRBV5-1|TRBJ2-6|17
CASSPTGGLSGANVLTF
TGCGCCAGCAGCCCTACCGGGGGGCTCTCTGGGGCCAACGTCCTGACTTTC
>many|.|TRBV7-9|TRBJ2-6|15
CASSPTVSGANVLTF
TGTGCCAGCAGCCCAACAGTCTCTGGGGCCAACGTCCTGACTTTC
>.|.|TRBV7-6|TRBJ2-7|13
CASSLDEMYEQYF
TGTGCCAGCAGCTTAGACGAGATGTACGAGCAGTACTTC
>.|.|TRBV13|TRBJ1-6|17
CASSPNRGQNFNSPLHF
TGTGCCAGCAGCCCCAACCGCGGACAGAACTTTAATTCACCCCTCCACTTT
>.|TRBD2|TRBV7-2|TRBJ2-2|19
CASSLYRRVREGNTGELFF
TGTGCCAGCAGCTTATATAGGAGGGTGCGGGAGGGGAACACCGGGGAGCTGTTTTTT
>.|.|TRBV15|TRBJ1-2|13
CATSREWMGGYTF
TGTGCCACCAGCAGAGAGTGGATGGGCGGCTACACCTTC
>.|TRBD1|TRBV19|TRBJ2-7|15
CASSQRQGASYEQYF
TGTGCCAGTAGTCAGAGACAGGGGGCATCCTACGAGCAGTACTTC
>.|.|TRBV5-1|TRBJ2-1|15
CASSGGGSSYNEQFF
TGCGCCAGCAGTGGGGGCGGGAGTTCCTACAATGAGCAGTTCTTC
>.|.|TRBV6-1|TRBJ2-5|14
CASSESGGWETQYF
TGTGCCAGCAGTGAATCGGGGGGCTGGGAGACCCAGTACTTC
>.|.|TRBV18|TRBJ1-1|16
CASSPLTGELNTEAFF
TGTGCCAGCTCACCTTTGACGGGAGAGTTGAACACTGAAGCTTTCTTT
>.|.|TRBV15|TRBJ1-5|16
CATSRGSAQENQPQHF
TGTGCCACCAGCAGAGGGTCGGCACAGGAGAATCAGCCCCAGCATTTT
>.|.|TRBV5-1|TRBJ1-2|14
CASSTHGRGYGYTF
TGCGCCAGCAGCACCCACGGGAGGGGATATGGCTACACCTTC
>.|.|TRBV7-3|TRBJ2-7|15
CASSPGASETYEQYF
TGTGCCAGCAGCCCCGGGGCTAGCGAGACCTACGAGCAGTACTTC
>.|TRBD2|TRBV7-9|TRBJ2-7|15
CASSPGGLFGREQYF
TGTGCCAGCAGCCCGGGGGGACTATTCGGTCGCGAGCAGTACTTC
>once|.|TRBV5-5|TRBJ2-3|18
CASSSLPSERPTTDTQYF
TGTGCCAGCAGCTCCCTACCGTCTGAGCGGCCCACCACAGATACGCAGTATTTT
>.|.|TRBV5-1|TRBJ2-5|16
CASSPGGGGRQETQYF
TGCGCCAGCAGCCCGGGGGGAGGGGGGCGCCAAGAGACCCAGTACTTC
>.|TRBD1|TRBV9|TRBJ1-6|16
CASTLAGTEGSSPLHF
TGTGCCAGCACCCTGGCCGGGACAGAAGGGAGTTCACCCCTCCACTTT
>few|.|TRBV11-2|TRBJ2-1|13
CASSLEGKGEQFF
TGTGCCAGCAGCTTAGAGGGGAAGGGGGAGCAGTTCTTC
>.|TRBD2|TRBV6-6|TRBJ2-1|13
CASGGLDGRERFF
TGTGCCAGCGGCGGACTAGACGGTCGAGAACGGTTCTTC
>.|.|TRBV4-1|TRBJ1-1|16
CASSQGVRVWDTEAFF
TGCGCCAGCAGCCAAGGTGTCAGGGTATGGGACACTGAAGCTTTCTTT
>.|TRBD1|TRBV9|TRBJ1-1|14
CASSVRTGHTEAFF
TGTGCCAGCAGCGTGAGGACAGGACACACTGAAGCTTTCTTT
>once|.|TRBV28|TRBJ1-2|16
CASSFYRPSGAQGYTF
TGTGCCAGCAGTTTCTACCGCCCCAGTGGGGCGCAGGGCTACACCTTC
>.|TRBD2|TRBV5-1|TRBJ2-3|17
CASSLGSGGDLTDTQYF
TGCGCCAGCAGCTTGGGGAGCGGGGGGGACCTCACAGATACGCAGTATTTT
>.|.|TRBV7-2|TRBJ2-7|15
CASSLSGSKDYEQYF
TGTGCCAGCAGCTTATCCGGGTCCAAGGACTACGAGCAGTACTTC
>.|TRBD1|TRBV6-5|TRBJ2-3|14
CASSLRDRYRGQYF
TGTGCCAGCAGTCTCCGGGACAGGTATAGGGGGCAGTATTTT
>.|.|TRBV7-6|TRBJ2-5|14
CASSFLLNQETQYF
TGTGCCAGCAGCTTTTTATTAAACCAAGAGACCCAGTACTTC
>few|.|TRBV11-2|TRBJ2-7|15
CASSLVFQGSDEQYF
TGTGCCAGCAGCTTAGTATTTCAGGGATCGGACGAGCAGTACTTC
>.|TRBD1|TRBV6-6|TRBJ1-4|14
CASSRDSLNEKLFF
TGTGCCAGCAGTCGGGACAGCCTTAATGAAAAACTGTTTTTT
>.|TRBD2|TRBV5-4|TRBJ2-1|15
CASSSRTSGNNEQFF
TGTGCCAGCAGCTCCCGGACTAGCGGGAACAATGAGCAGTTCTTC
>.|TRBD2|TRBV28|TRBJ2-2|14
CASRGTSGIGELFF
TGTGCCAGCAGAGGGACTAGCGGGATCGGGGAGCTGTTTTTT